The clone carrying this T cell receptor (beta chain) was recorded a few times. Treatment reported: randomized to nivolumab then ipilimumab (arm A) or the reverse (arm B). The data stem from a study of sequential checkpoint blockade in melanoma. Here immunoSEQ multiplex PCR was the method, and the copy in TCRdb shows in-frame clones only, minus some. The data show some 3,700 clones, roughly a fifth seen once. Germline CDR1 reads SGHNT; CDR2 reads YENEEA. Trimming left V 5 bases short and J 0 bases short, with 9 bases between. The CDR3 extends over 14 amino acids. This chain links TRBV11-3 with TRBJ2-3; D remains ambiguous. This clonotype was sampled from a human patient with melanoma. Some clones in this sample may be carry-over from other donors' samples. The sample was tumor tissue (inferred from file names), taken from a patient given nivolumab and ipilimumab in sequence. The CDR3: CASSRLTSTDTQYF. Here the CDR3 DNA reads TGTGCCAGCAGCCGTCTAACTAGCACAGATACGCAGTATTTT.